This T cell receptor (beta chain) was sequenced in a study of CD8+ T cells in alopecia areata. General study findings and limits: Normal scalp showed lower clonality than lesional scalp, especially alopecia totalis/universalis.

This clone was detected a few times. What it binds is unknown. Germline loops: CDR1 MNHEY, CDR2 SVGAGI. Trimming removed 6 bases from V and 6 bases from J; junction bases left unmatched: 8. The CDR3 covers 14 residues. Extraction of RNA preceded its reverse transcription into cDNA, which served as the sequencing template. Libraries were prepared by immunoSEQ multiplex PCR; TCRdb keeps only in-frame clonotypes and omits some of them. The profile shows more than 200,000 clones, under 80% of them singletons. The gene calls are TRBV6-5 and TRBJ2-1; 7 positions agree with TRBD1. The material sequenced was CD4+ T cells sorted from blood, taken at week 0. The sequence came from a human donor with alopecia areata. Written as DNA, the CDR3 is TGTGCCAGCAGGAGGGGGCCCGGATTCAATGAGCAGTTCTTC. Its protein product is CASRRGPGFNEQFF.